The 27 T cell receptor beta chains below come from one sample, sequenced in a study of blood T cell repertoires in COVID-19. Produced via immunoSEQ multiplex PCR; TCRdb's table is partial and in-frame only. The sample records 100,000 to 150,000 clones, over 60% being singletons. Sequencing input: peripheral blood. The receptors were sampled from a man aged 35-49 years with active or convalescent COVID-19.

CDR3 sequence (DNA): TGTGCCAGCAGCCAAGAGACAGGGGTAGGAAACACCATATATTTT. This codes for CASSQETGVGNTIYF. The chain is built from TRBV4-2 and TRBJ1-3; 8 bases fit TRBD1. V dropped 0 bases and J dropped 4; count of bases not matched to a gene: 2. This CDR3 is built from 15 residues. Germline V gene lookup returns CDR1 LGHNA and CDR2 YNFKEQ.

This chain links TRBV6-1 with TRBJ1-5; 10 bases align to TRBD1. Germline CDR1 MNHNS, CDR2 SASEGT. The V and J ends lost 1 base and 15 bases, in that order; junction bases with no gene match: 15. This CDR3 spans 16 amino acids. CDR3 in DNA: TGTGCCAGCAGTGAAGAGACAGGGGGCCCTAAGAACCTTTGGCATTTT. Residues: CASSEETGGPKNLWHF.

The chain carries TRBV5-4 and TRBJ2-7, with 9 bases that match TRBD2. The V gene's germline CDR1 is SGHNT and CDR2 YYREEE (reference sequence). J was trimmed by 2 bases and V by 2 bases; bases with no gene match: 2. The CDR3 spans 14 residues. CDR3 in DNA: TGTGCCAGCAGCTTAGCGGGAGGCCCCTACGAGCAGTACTTC. It codes for CASSLAGGPYEQYF. Filled out from reference TRBV5-4 and TRBJ2-7, the complete variable domain reads ETGVTQSPTHLIKTRGQQVTLRCSSQSGHNTVSWYQQALGQGPQFIFQYYREEENGRGNFPPRFSGLQFPNYSSELNVNALELDDSALYLCASSLAGGPYEQYFGPGTRLTVT.

In nucleotides, the CDR3 is TGTGCCAGCAGGCAGACGAACACCGGGGAGCTGTTTTTT. Residues: CASRQTNTGELFF. This rearrangement joins TRBV28 to TRBJ2-2; no clear D. Trimming cost V 6 bases and J 0 bases, with 5 bases left between them. CDR1 is MDHEN and CDR2 is SYDVKM in the germline V gene. The length of the CDR3 is 13 residues.

The chain employs TRBV18 and TRBJ2-5, with a weak D call TRBD2 (6 bases). Germline CDR1 is KGHSH and CDR2 is LQKENI. Trimming stripped 3 bases from V and 0 bases from J, with 11 bases between. There are 15 residues in the CDR3. CDR3: CASSPFTGDQETQYF. In DNA form, the CDR3 reads TGTGCCAGCTCACCCTTCACGGGGGACCAAGAGACCCAGTACTTC.

This chain links TRBV27 with TRBJ2-5, with D possibly being TRBD2 (6 bases). The V and J ends lost 6 bases and 4 bases respectively, with 18 bases between them. Germline V lookup: CDR1 MNHEY, CDR2 SMNVEV (reference sequence). The CDR3 consists of 15 residues. CDR3 region: CASSQTYGGAETQYF. The CDR3 DNA sequence: TGTGCCAGCAGCCAGACTTACGGGGGTGCAGAGACCCAGTACTTC.

The V gene is TRBV10-3, the J gene TRBJ1-6; 7 nucleotides match TRBD1. CDR1 is ENHRY and CDR2 is SYGVKD in the germline V gene. The CDR3 loop spans 16 amino acids. V dropped 2 bases and J dropped 2; count of bases not matched to a gene: 3. CDR3 in DNA: TGTGCCATCAGTGAGGGGACAGATCCCTATAATTCACCCCTCCACTTT. It translates to CAISEGTDPYNSPLHF.

The chain employs TRBV6-2 or TRBV6-3 and TRBJ2-3, with 7 bases lining up with TRBD2. This CDR3 is built from 16 residues. Germline V lookup: CDR1 MNHEY, CDR2 SVGEGT. Losses at the gene ends were 1 base for V and 5 bases for J; bases not matched to a gene: 9. The CDR3: CASSYYGGGPGDTQYF. The CDR3 DNA sequence: TGTGCCAGCAGTTACTACGGGGGAGGGCCTGGAGATACGCAGTATTTT.

This sequence joins TRBV30 and TRBJ2-5, with D uncertain. The CDR3 extends over 15 amino acids. Trimming pared 4 bases from V and 4 bases from J, leaving 19 bases between. Looked up from germline, CDR1 is GTSNPN and CDR2 is SVGIG (reference sequence). Here the CDR3 reads CAWTWPSRPPETQYF. The CDR3 nucleotides read TGTGCCTGGACTTGGCCTTCTAGGCCCCCAGAGACCCAGTACTTC.

The V gene is TRBV28, the J gene TRBJ1-1; 7 bases are shared with TRBD1. CDR3 length: 14 amino acids. Unmatched junction bases numbered 8, after V lost 5 bases and J lost 5 bases. Germline V gene data show CDR1 as MDHEN and CDR2 as SYDVKM. CDR3 loop: CASSPHRGGTEAFF. The CDR3 DNA follows: TGTGCCAGCAGTCCGCACAGGGGCGGAACTGAAGCTTTCTTT.

A single count supports this clone. The CDR3 protein is CASSVRDTQYF. The CDR3 coding sequence is TGTGCCAGCAGTGTACGGGATACGCAGTATTTT. The genes are TRBV25-1 and TRBJ2-3; D unclear. Trimming took 4 bases from V and 6 from J, leaving 5 bases between them. Per germline, CDR1 MGHDK and CDR2 SYGVNS. CDR3 length equals 11 residues.

V is TRBV2 and J is TRBJ2-7; D call uncertain. The germline V gene encodes CDR1 SNHLY and CDR2 FYNNEI. Trimming shortened V by 3 bases and J by 3 bases, and 6 bases separated the two germline ends. CDR3 length: 12 residues. The DNA of the CDR3 is TGTGCCAGCAGTGAGAGGCTCTACGAGCAGTACTTC. Protein product: CASSERLYEQYF.

CDR3 in DNA: TGTGCCAGCAGCTTAGGGCGCGACAGGCGCACAGATACGCAGTATTTT. Amino acids: CASSLGRDRRTDTQYF. This sequence joins TRBV11-2 and TRBJ2-3, with D tentatively TRBD1 (6 bases). Germline CDR1 is SGHAT and CDR2 is FQNNGV. The CDR3 spans 16 residues. V lost 1 base to trimming and J lost 1 base, with 12 bases between them.

V and J are TRBV10-2 and TRBJ1-2; a weak D match, TRBD1 (6 bases). Germline-derived CDR1 and CDR2 are WSHSY and SAAADI. CDR3 length: 14 residues. V shed 8 bases and J shed 4 bases, with 17 bases lying between them. In DNA, the CDR3 is TGCGCCAGCGCGAGAGCAGGGGAAATCTATGGCTACACCTTC. As protein: CASARAGEIYGYTF.

The V and J genes are TRBV19 and TRBJ1-1; D is ambiguous. The ends were cut back, 1 base at V and 1 base at J, with 7 bases in the middle. Germline V gene lookup returns CDR1 LNHDA and CDR2 SQIVND (reference sequence). The CDR3 totals 14 residues. Here the CDR3 DNA reads TGTGCCAGTAGTATAGGAGTTCCGAACACTGAAGCTTTCTTT. Translating it yields CASSIGVPNTEAFF.

This rearrangement joins TRBV28 to TRBJ1-2; no reliable D call. The V gene lost 6 bases and the J gene lost 0 bases, with 11 bases spanning the gap. Germline lookup yields CDR1 MDHEN and CDR2 SYDVKM. The CDR3 has 14 amino acids. Here the CDR3 reads CASSLGSSNYGYTF. DNA for the CDR3: TGTGCCAGCAGCCTCGGTAGCTCTAACTATGGCTACACCTTC.

This chain uses TRBV29-1 with TRBJ1-2; D gene unclear. The CDR3 spans 12 residues. Looked up from germline, CDR1 is SQVTM and CDR2 is ANQGSEA. The V gene lost 4 bases and the J gene lost 2 bases, with 8 bases spanning the gap. DNA for the CDR3: TGCAGCGTTGCCGCGGGGAACTATGGCTACACCTTC. Its translation is CSVAAGNYGYTF. Filled out from reference TRBV29-1 and TRBJ1-2, the complete variable domain reads SAVISQKPSRDICQRGTSLTIQCQVDSQVTMMFWYRQQPGQSLTLIATANQGSEATYESGFVIDKFPISRPNLTFSTLTVSNMSPEDSSIYLCSVAAGNYGYTFGSGTRLTVV.

This clone has only a few counts. The rearrangement uses TRBV6-5 and TRBJ1-5; 7 bases map to TRBD1. Looked up from germline, CDR1 is MNHEY and CDR2 is SVGAGI. This CDR3 is 16 amino acids long. V was pared by 0 bases and J by 3 bases, with 5 bases of the junction left unmatched. CDR3 region: CASSYSRQGNNQPQHF. The CDR3 DNA sequence: TGTGCCAGCAGTTACTCGAGACAGGGCAACAATCAGCCCCAGCATTTT.

The rearrangement uses TRBV28 and TRBJ1-2, with 7 positions matching TRBD1. From germline, CDR1 is MDHEN and CDR2 SYDVKM. There are 16 residues in the CDR3. Trimming at V came to 10 bases and at J to 6 bases, leaving 20 bases not matched to a gene. The CDR3 protein is CATLEGGGRSGDGYTF. The CDR3 DNA follows: TGTGCCACCCTGGAAGGAGGGGGCCGGTCTGGGGATGGCTACACCTTC.

The chain joins TRBV7-8 to TRBJ1-2, with TRBD1 matching over 8 bases. V was clipped by 5 bases and J by 6 bases; unmatched bases: 5. Germline V gene lookup returns CDR1 SGHVS and CDR2 FQNEAQ. The CDR3 has 13 residues. CDR3 region: CASSPGQGNGYTF. In nucleotides, the CDR3 is TGTGCCAGCAGCCCTGGACAGGGAAATGGCTACACCTTC.

The rearrangement joins TRBV5-6 to TRBJ2-3, with TRBD2 matching 11 bases. The CDR3 is 15 residues long. The germline CDR1 and CDR2 sequences are SGHDT and YYEEEE. V trimming: 3 bases; J trimming: 2 bases; junction bases outside the gene matches: 2. The CDR3 is CASSWGLAVTDTQYF. CDR3 in DNA: TGTGCCAGCAGCTGGGGACTAGCGGTCACAGATACGCAGTATTTT. The full variable domain, completed using reference TRBV5-6 and TRBJ2-3, is DAGVTQSPTHLIKTRGQQVTLRCSPKSGHDTVSWYQQALGQGPQFIFQYYEEEERQRGNFPDRFSGHQFPNYSSELNVNALLLGDSALYLCASSWGLAVTDTQYFGPGTRLTVL.

The chain links TRBV7-9 to TRBJ1-2; D call uncertain. This CDR3 is built from 14 residues. Trimming removed 10 bases at V and 5 bases at J, with 20 bases between. CDR1 and CDR2 from the germline V gene are SEHNR and FQNEAQ (reference sequence). In DNA form, the CDR3 reads TGTGCCACCAAAGGTCTTACAGCTCCTTATGGCTACACCTTC. The encoded protein is CATKGLTAPYGYTF.

The J gene is TRBJ1-5, the V gene TRBV2; TRBD1 is a possible D gene (6 bases). This CDR3 region has 14 residues. V was cut by 1 base and J by 6 bases, with 10 bases left in between. Germline V gene lookup returns CDR1 SNHLY and CDR2 FYNNEI. This CDR3 is CASSEEGGGQPQHF. The CDR3 region has the DNA TGTGCCAGCAGTGAAGAGGGGGGGGGTCAGCCCCAGCATTTT.

Written as DNA, the CDR3 is TGTGCCAGCAGCTTATACGGTACGGGGGGGCCAGCAGATACGCAGTATTTT. Protein: CASSLYGTGGPADTQYF. The rearrangement uses TRBV7-3 and TRBJ2-3; the match to TRBD2 covers 8 bases. The CDR3 spans 17 residues. J lost 4 bases, V lost 2 bases, and 11 bases had no gene match. Germline V gene data show CDR1 as SGHTA and CDR2 as FQGTGA.

The genes are TRBV6-5 and TRBJ2-7; D possibly corresponds to TRBD2 (5 bases). Per germline, CDR1 MNHEY and CDR2 SVGAGI. The CDR3 contains 15 residues. The V end was cut by 7 bases, the J end by 3 bases, with 19 bases between. This CDR3 is CASIREAGGFYEQYF. Here the CDR3 DNA reads TGTGCCAGCATTCGTGAGGCAGGAGGATTCTACGAGCAGTACTTC.

This clone was counted between two and nine times. The chain recombines TRBV30 with TRBJ2-3; no reliable D call. The CDR3 sequence is 16 residues long. V was shortened by 1 base and J by 1 base, with 15 bases between the two germline ends. Germline CDR1 GTSNPN, CDR2 SVGIG (reference sequence). The CDR3 DNA is TGTGCCTGGAGTGATATTTCCCCTAGGCGCACAGATACGCAGTATTTT. It translates to CAWSDISPRRTDTQYF.

This chain uses TRBV3-1 (or the pseudogene TRBV3-2) with TRBJ1-5; the D is unclear. The V and J ends lost 1 base and 0 bases respectively, with 7 bases between them. The germline gives CDR1 LGHDT, CDR2 YNNKEL (reference sequence). There are 15 residues in the CDR3. This CDR3 is CASSQGRYSNQPQHF. The CDR3 DNA is TGTGCCAGCAGCCAAGGGAGATATAGCAATCAGCCCCAGCATTTT.